This TCR beta chain was identified during a study of T cells in Graves' hyperthyroidism and ophthalmopathy. About the research overall: Specimen type is peripheral blood, collected at initial diagnosis prior to any treatment.

Researchers defined stable Graves' hyperthyroidism as no ophthalmopathy progression within 18 months. Participants, patients aged 18 to 65, had newly diagnosed hyperthyroidism with a duration under 2 months. Trimming shortened V by 5 bases and J by 0 bases, and 7 bases separated the two germline ends. Germline V gives CDR1 SGHTS, CDR2 YDEGEE. There are 13 residues in the CDR3. Amplification of TCR beta CDR3 regions was performed using RNA transcripts as template. TCR CDR3 underwent first-round RT-PCR with the HTBI primer set. Each CDR3 protein is one row after TCRdb ran MiXCR on the multiplex PCR reads. The sample has more than 150,000 distinct CDR3 sequences, approximately 15% seen once; the top ten hold 25% to 35%.

This TCR derives from a woman in her forties or fifties with Graves' hyperthyroidism. The V and J genes are TRBV5-8 and TRBJ2-3; D is unclear. Sample: blood. CDR3 in amino acids: CASRFTSTDTQYF. The CDR3 DNA is TGTGCCAGCAGGTTTACTAGCACAGATACGCAGTATTTT.